This TCR beta chain was documented in a study of cytomegalovirus exposure and HLA in healthy donors. At the time of sampling, donors were nominally healthy, though unrecorded immune exposures were likely. Study results and caveats: When analyzed later, the rates of TCR association showed variation by HLA locus, with DRB1 the most and HLA-C the fewest. Among TCR beta chains, those listed as cytomegalovirus-associated numbered 164.

PCR primers comprised 60 Vbeta and 13 Jbeta primers. The assay was immunoSEQ multiplex PCR, and TCRdb's table has in-frame clones only and misses some. This table holds about 150,000 clones, approximately 79% found once. Regarding this clone: Antigen: not known.

This CDR3 is built from 13 residues. CDR1 and CDR2 (germline): SNHLY, FYNNEI. The J segment lost 5 bases and the V segment lost 8 bases, leaving 6 bases of the junction unmatched. This sequence joins TRBV2 and TRBJ1-5; 7 bases fit TRBD1. Sequencing was performed on PBMCs. The TCR sequence derives from a male donor in good health and CMV-seronegative. CDR3 in DNA: TGTGCCAGCGGAGGGGGCCCCGATCAGCCCCAGCATTTT. This encodes CASGGGPDQPQHF.